The clone carrying this T cell receptor beta chain was picked up a small number of times. The antigen is unknown. The record originates from a study of beta chain features in type 1 diabetes. This CDR3 has 16 amino acids. The germline V gene encodes CDR1 SEHNR and CDR2 FQNEAQ (reference sequence). The V gene lost 5 bases and the J gene lost 2 bases, with 18 bases spanning the gap. The authors reverse transcribed all of the isolated RNA, so sequencing captured expressed TCRB transcripts. The assay was immunoSEQ multiplex PCR, and TCRdb's table has in-frame clones only and misses some. The sample holds about 660,000 clones; roughly an eighth are singletons and the top ten take approximately 0.043%. Study results and limitations: Shortening of TCRB CDR3s, moderate but significant, appeared in all four CD4+ subsets of Type 1 diabetes patients. PCR might preferentially amplify shorter templates, equally in patients and controls.

The receptor was isolated from a young man with type 1 diabetes. The rearrangement joins TRBV7-9 to TRBJ1-2; possibly TRBD1 for D (5 bases). Sequencing was carried out using naive CD4+ T cells from blood. The CDR3 protein is CASSPPGGGANYGYTF. The DNA of the CDR3 is TGTGCCAGCAGCCCCCCGGGTGGGGGAGCCAACTATGGCTACACCTTC. The full variable domain, with the rest looked up from reference TRBV7-9 and TRBJ1-2, is DTGVSQNPRHKITKRGQNVTFRCDPISEHNRLYWYRQTLGQGPEFLTYFQNEAQLEKSRLLSDRFSAERPKGSFSTLEIQRTEQGDSAMYLCASSPPGGGANYGYTFGSGTRLTVV.